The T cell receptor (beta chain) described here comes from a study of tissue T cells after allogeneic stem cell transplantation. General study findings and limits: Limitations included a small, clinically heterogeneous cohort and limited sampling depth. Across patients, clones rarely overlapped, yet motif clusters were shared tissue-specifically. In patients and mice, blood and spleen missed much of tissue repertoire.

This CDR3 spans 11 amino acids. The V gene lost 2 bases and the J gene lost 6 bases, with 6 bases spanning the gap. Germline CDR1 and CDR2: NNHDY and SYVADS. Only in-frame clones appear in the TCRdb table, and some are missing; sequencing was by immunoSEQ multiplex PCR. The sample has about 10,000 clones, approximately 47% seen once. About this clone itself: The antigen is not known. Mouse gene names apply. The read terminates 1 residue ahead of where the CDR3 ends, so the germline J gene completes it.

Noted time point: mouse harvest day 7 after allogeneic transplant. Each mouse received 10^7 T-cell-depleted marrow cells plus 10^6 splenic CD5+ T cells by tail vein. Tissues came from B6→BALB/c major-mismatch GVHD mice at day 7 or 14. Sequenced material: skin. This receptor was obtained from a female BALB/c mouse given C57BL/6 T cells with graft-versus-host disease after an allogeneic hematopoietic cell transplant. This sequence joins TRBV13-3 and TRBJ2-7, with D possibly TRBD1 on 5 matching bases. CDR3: CASSDRVEQYF. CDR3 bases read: TGTGCCAGCAGTGACAGGGTTGAACAGTAC.